This T cell receptor (beta chain) was identified during a study of cytomegalovirus exposure and HLA in healthy donors. Study-wide background: In a later analysis, the 110 or so validation repertoires were reported to have used the same platform as the 600 to 700 first-cohort repertoires. Regarding the study as a whole: The study flagged some 180 TCR beta chains as cytomegalovirus-associated. Later, an analysis found that TCR clusters from the first cohort tended to co-occur in the 120 validation repertoires. Per published reports, the classifier diagnosed cytomegalovirus status with high specificity and sensitivity.

Comments on this clone: Antigen unknown.

The CDR3 spans 17 residues. Per germline, CDR1 SGHDT and CDR2 YYEEEE. J lost 2 bases, V lost 5 bases, and 13 bases had no gene match. The assay was immunoSEQ multiplex PCR, and TCRdb's table has in-frame clones only and misses some. The sample records some 150,000 clones, around 84% being singletons. Input material: PBMCs. V usage is TRBV5-6 and J usage is TRBJ1-3; TRBD1 agrees at 7 bases. This TCR was sampled from a human donor in good health. Here the CDR3 reads CASSFRQGMDPGNTIYF. As DNA, the CDR3 is TGTGCCAGCAGTTTCAGACAGGGTATGGATCCTGGAAACACCATATATTTT.